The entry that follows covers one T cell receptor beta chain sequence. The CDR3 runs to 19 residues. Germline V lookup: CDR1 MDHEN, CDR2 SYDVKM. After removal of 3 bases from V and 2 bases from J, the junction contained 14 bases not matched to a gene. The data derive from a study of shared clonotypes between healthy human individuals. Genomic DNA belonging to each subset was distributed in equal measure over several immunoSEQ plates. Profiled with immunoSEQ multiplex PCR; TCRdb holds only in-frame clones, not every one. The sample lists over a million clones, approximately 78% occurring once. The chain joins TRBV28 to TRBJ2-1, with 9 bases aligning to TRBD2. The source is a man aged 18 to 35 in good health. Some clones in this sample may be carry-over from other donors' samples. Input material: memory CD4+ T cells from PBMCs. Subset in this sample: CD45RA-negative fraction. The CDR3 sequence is CASSFWRLASGNPYNEQFF. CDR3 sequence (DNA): TGTGCCAGCAGTTTCTGGCGGCTGGCTAGCGGGAACCCCTACAATGAGCAGTTCTTC.